These 7 T cell receptor beta chains were all obtained from the same sample, sequenced in a study of blood T cell repertoires in COVID-19 (dated by TCRdb to about 2020). The method behind the library was the immunoSEQ multiplex PCR assay. What TCRdb holds here is the immuneACCESS table cut down to in-frame rearrangements. Part of the clones is not present; checked against another copy, under half of the missing clones reflect an unresolved V gene, and the others are unexplained. The sample table lists about 180,000 clones, approximately 80% of them with a count of one. Around 14% of the sample goes to the ten largest clones. The sample comprised PBMCs or T cells enriched from blood (not recorded which). These receptors all come from a man aged 55-75 years who had been exposed to COVID-19.

J is TRBJ1-5 and V is TRBV6-1; possible D gene TRBD1, 5 bases. V lost 4 bases and J 0 bases, leaving 16 bases between the germline ends. This CDR3 contains 17 residues. From germline, CDR1 is MNHNS and CDR2 SASEGT. Written as DNA, the CDR3 is TGTGCCAGCAGTGTCCTACCTGGGGCCGTTAGCAATCAGCCCCAGCATTTT. Its protein product is CASSVLPGAVSNQPQHF.

The chain recombines TRBV15 with TRBJ1-5, with 7 positions matching TRBD1. J gave up 6 bases and V 4 bases, and 3 bases lay outside the gene matches. Looked up from germline, CDR1 is LNHNV and CDR2 is YYDKDF (reference sequence). The CDR3 covers 13 residues. The CDR3 reads CATSNDRVQPQHF. As DNA, the CDR3 is TGTGCCACCAGCAACGACAGGGTTCAGCCCCAGCATTTT.

V usage is TRBV4-3 and J usage is TRBJ1-2, with TRBD1 matching over 8 bases. Germline V gene lookup returns CDR1 LGHNA and CDR2 YSLEER. J lost 8 bases, V lost 0 bases, and 8 bases had no gene match. The CDR3 loop spans 15 amino acids. CDR3 region: CASSQDLDRGRGYTF. CDR3 bases: TGCGCCAGCAGCCAAGATCTCGACAGGGGCCGGGGCTACACCTTC.

The rearrangement joins TRBV3-1 (or the pseudogene TRBV3-2) to TRBJ1-3; 8 bases align to TRBD1. The CDR3 is 16 amino acids. V shed 4 bases and J 1 base; nucleotides not matched to a gene: 6. Germline V CDR1 and CDR2: LGHDT, YNNKEL (reference sequence). CDR3: CASSPTTGVSGNTIYF. DNA for the CDR3: TGTGCCAGCAGCCCCACGACAGGGGTTTCTGGAAACACCATATATTTT.

The V call is TRBV7-2, the J call TRBJ2-1, with a weak D call TRBD1 (5 bases). Germline V gives CDR1 SGHTA, CDR2 FQGNSA. CDR3 length: 14 amino acids. V lost 1 base and J 12 bases, leaving 16 bases between the germline ends. CDR3 sequence reads: CASSLGNRAQGQFF. The CDR3 DNA reads as TGTGCCAGCAGCTTAGGTAATCGGGCCCAGGGGCAGTTCTTC.

In its sample, this clone was seen once. The J gene is TRBJ2-7, the V gene TRBV21-1; the D segment call TRBD1 is taken from the table without a DNA check. TRBV21-1 is shown as a pseudogene. There are 14 residues in the CDR3. CDR3 DNA: TGTGCCAGCAGCTCGGGACACCCGCTCGGCGAGCAGTACTTC. This translates into CASSSGHPLGEQYF.

The rearrangement joins TRBV11-3 to TRBJ2-3, with TRBD2 matching over 7 bases. The CDR3 spans 15 residues. Germline assignment: CDR1 SGHNT and CDR2 YENEEA. V was clipped by 6 bases and J by 5 bases; unmatched bases: 11. The CDR3 DNA follows: TGTGCCAGCAGTCCGGATGGGAGGGGCGTAGATACGCAGTATTTT. Translated: CASSPDGRGVDTQYF. Variable domain in full (rest from reference TRBV11-3 and TRBJ2-3): EAGVVQSPRYKIIEKKQPVAFWCNPISGHNTLYWYLQNLGQGPELLIRYENEEAVDDSQLPKDRFSAERLKGVDSTLKIQPAELGDSAVYLCASSPDGRGVDTQYFGPGTRLTVL.